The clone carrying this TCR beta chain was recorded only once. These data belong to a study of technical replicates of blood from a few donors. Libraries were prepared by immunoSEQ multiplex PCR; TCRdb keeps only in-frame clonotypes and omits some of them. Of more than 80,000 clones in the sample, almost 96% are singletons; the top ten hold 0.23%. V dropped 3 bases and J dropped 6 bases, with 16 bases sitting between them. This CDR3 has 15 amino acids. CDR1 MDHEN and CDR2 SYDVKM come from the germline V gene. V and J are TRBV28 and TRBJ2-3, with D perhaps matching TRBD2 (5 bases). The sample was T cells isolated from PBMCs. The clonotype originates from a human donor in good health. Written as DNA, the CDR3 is TGTGCCAGCAGTTTCCTTATCCCCAGAGGGGATACGCAGTATTTT. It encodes CASSFLIPRGDTQYF.